The T cell receptor beta chain under discussion was sequenced for a study of blood T cells in healthy people across ages. Samples had at least 6.5 million PBMCs isolated from them. The ends were cut back, 1 base at V and 10 bases at J, with 13 bases in the middle. CDR1 and CDR2 from the germline V gene are LGHDT and YNNKEL (reference sequence). The CDR3 runs to 13 residues. Sample-barcoded 5' priming and a J-beta primer mix drove a second PCR of about 6 to 12 cycles. MiXCR, run by TCRdb on the 5' RACE reads, gives a single entry per CDR3 protein. The data show some 1.1 million distinct CDR3 sequences, more than 30% seen once.

The chain combines TRBV3-1 with TRBJ1-1, with D possibly matching TRBD1 (5 bases). Sample: blood. The source is a man between 18 and 35 years old in good health. The DNA for the CDR3 is TGTGCCAGCAGCCAAGGAGGGACCCAAGGAGCTTTCTTT. Translated: CASSQGGTQGAFF.